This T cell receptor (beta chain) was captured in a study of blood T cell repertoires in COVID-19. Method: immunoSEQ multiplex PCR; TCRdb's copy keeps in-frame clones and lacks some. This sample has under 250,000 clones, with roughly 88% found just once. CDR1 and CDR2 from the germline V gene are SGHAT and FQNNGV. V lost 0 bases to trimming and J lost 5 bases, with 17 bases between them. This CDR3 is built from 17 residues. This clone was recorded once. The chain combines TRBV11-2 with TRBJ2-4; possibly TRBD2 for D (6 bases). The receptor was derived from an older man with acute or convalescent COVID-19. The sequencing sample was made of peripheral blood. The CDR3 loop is CASSLDLMGRGENIQYF. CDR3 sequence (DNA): TGTGCCAGCAGCTTAGATCTTATGGGGCGGGGAGAAAACATTCAGTACTTC.